This TCR beta chain is drawn from a study of tumor-infiltrating lymphocytes in primary liver carcinoma. Whole-study results and caveats: Overlap in tumor-adjacent and tumor-blood pairs fell below that of tumor region pairs. The bulk unsorted samples meant that CD4+ and CD8+ repertoires went uncompared.

The germline gives CDR1 LGHNA, CDR2 YNFKEQ. The CDR3 is 14 residues long. The template, approximately 500 ng total RNA, yielded TCR beta cDNA made with a constant-region primer. ARM-PCR, slightly modified, supplied the TCR beta libraries through three nested multiplex PCR rounds. Primers for the first two PCR rounds were TRBV1-TRBV30 forward primers and a C-beta reverse primer (approximately 9 cycles per round). Each CDR3 protein is one row after TCRdb ran MiXCR on the multiplex PCR reads. The sample carries some 320,000 distinct CDR3 sequences, more than 55% recorded once. The researchers obtained blood RNA from unsorted whole blood and also extracted germline DNA. The authors collected roughly 3.7 milliliters of peripheral blood before surgery. Regarding this clonotype: Its antigen is unknown. A much larger clone differs by one base, so this may be a read error.

Sequences were obtained from peripheral blood. The rearrangement links TRBV4-2 to TRBJ2-7; TRBD2 matches at 8 bases. This TCR came from a man aged 35 to 55 with primary liver carcinoma and hepatitis B virus infection. The CDR3 coding sequence is TGTGCCTGCAGCCAAGATCTCACTAGCGGCGAGCAGTACTTC. Its protein product is CACSQDLTSGEQYF.